Only a few counts were recorded for the clone carrying this TCR beta chain. Its specificity is not known. This sample stems from a study of cytomegalovirus exposure and HLA in healthy donors. At the level of the study: About 80 million unique TCRs, all from HLA-typed donors, were included in an early release of the data.

This CDR3 contains 15 residues. Germline V gene data show CDR1 as SGHVS and CDR2 as FQNEAQ. V was trimmed by 1 base and J by 2 bases, leaving 12 bases between them. 13 Jbeta primers and 60 Vbeta primers were used for the PCR. This table comes from immunoSEQ multiplex PCR, and its TCRdb copy is limited to in-frame clones, with some not included. The data contain 160,000 or so clones, around 90% of them singletons. Findings and caveats of the study: Among the sequence variants, a highly shared cluster was likely an artifact of sequencing. In most subjects, TCR beta sequences reportedly gave accurate predictions of HLA-A and HLA-B alleles.

The specimen sequenced was PBMCs. The source of this sequence is a woman younger than 45 in good health and CMV-seronegative. The rearrangement uses TRBV7-8 and TRBJ2-7; D gene uncertain. The CDR3: CASSLGLKFPYEQYF. The CDR3 DNA sequence: TGTGCCAGCAGCTTAGGCCTAAAATTCCCCTACGAGCAGTACTTC.